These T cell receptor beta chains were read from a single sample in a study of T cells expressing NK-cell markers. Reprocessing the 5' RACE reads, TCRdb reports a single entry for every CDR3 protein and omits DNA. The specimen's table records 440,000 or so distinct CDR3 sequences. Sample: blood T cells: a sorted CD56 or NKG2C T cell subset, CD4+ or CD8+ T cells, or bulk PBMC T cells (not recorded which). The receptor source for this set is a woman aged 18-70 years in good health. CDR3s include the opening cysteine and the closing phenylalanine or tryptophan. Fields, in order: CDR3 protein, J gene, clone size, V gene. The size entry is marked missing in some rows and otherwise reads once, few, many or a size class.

cdr3_aa: CSASSPRAGYGYTF
j_call: TRBJ1-2
clone_size: NA
v_call: TRBV20-1

cdr3_aa: CSVEVDLPGYTF
j_call: TRBJ1-2
clone_size: NA
v_call: TRBV29-1

cdr3_aa: CASSPRTSGAYEQYF
j_call: TRBJ2-7
clone_size: NA
v_call: TRBV6-1

cdr3_aa: CSVAGSERRYNEQFF
j_call: TRBJ2-1
clone_size: NA
v_call: TRBV29-1

cdr3_aa: CASSDRGLGGYTF
j_call: TRBJ1-2
clone_size: NA
v_call: TRBV6-1

cdr3_aa: CASSYEGATDTQYF
j_call: TRBJ2-3
clone_size: NA
v_call: TRBV6-5

cdr3_aa: CASSQEPGLAGGAEQFF
j_call: TRBJ2-1
clone_size: NA
v_call: TRBV4-2

cdr3_aa: CASSSNTGSNIQYF
j_call: TRBJ2-4
clone_size: NA
v_call: TRBV12-3/TRBV12-4

cdr3_aa: CAISDPGPKVEQYF
j_call: TRBJ2-7
clone_size: NA
v_call: TRBV10-3

cdr3_aa: CASSGGASNQETQYF
j_call: TRBJ2-5
clone_size: NA
v_call: TRBV28

cdr3_aa: CASSRDPSSTGELFF
j_call: TRBJ2-2
clone_size: NA
v_call: TRBV3-1

cdr3_aa: CASSRLAGQGNEQFF
j_call: TRBJ2-1
clone_size: NA
v_call: TRBV6-1

cdr3_aa: CASSQESIIEGQGRVEQFF
j_call: TRBJ2-1
clone_size: NA
v_call: TRBV14

cdr3_aa: CASSQVIGMNTEAFF
j_call: TRBJ1-1
clone_size: NA
v_call: TRBV4-3

cdr3_aa: CASSFAQGETEAFF
j_call: TRBJ1-1
clone_size: NA
v_call: TRBV6-2/TRBV6-3

cdr3_aa: CSASLGANEQFF
j_call: TRBJ2-1
clone_size: NA
v_call: TRBV20-1

cdr3_aa: CANSWGGASGELFF
j_call: TRBJ2-2
clone_size: NA
v_call: TRBV12-3/TRBV12-4

cdr3_aa: CASSPTGGGAVNEQFF
j_call: TRBJ2-1
clone_size: NA
v_call: TRBV4-1

cdr3_aa: CAITAANEQFF
j_call: TRBJ2-1
clone_size: NA
v_call: TRBV10-3

cdr3_aa: CASSDIQETQYF
j_call: TRBJ2-5
clone_size: NA
v_call: TRBV6-5

cdr3_aa: CASSLLGLAGANKNIQYF
j_call: TRBJ2-4
clone_size: NA
v_call: TRBV11-2

cdr3_aa: CASSLAAGPGTEAFF
j_call: TRBJ1-1
clone_size: NA
v_call: TRBV7-2

cdr3_aa: CASSQGRTPNYGYTF
j_call: TRBJ1-2
clone_size: NA
v_call: TRBV18

cdr3_aa: CSAISSANEQFF
j_call: TRBJ2-1
clone_size: NA
v_call: TRBV20-1

cdr3_aa: CASSQARGTDTQYF
j_call: TRBJ2-3
clone_size: NA
v_call: TRBV4-2

cdr3_aa: CASSPEVAGGPFNEQFF
j_call: TRBJ2-1
clone_size: medium-sized
v_call: TRBV28

cdr3_aa: CASSNDLNLQGDTQYF
j_call: TRBJ2-3
clone_size: NA
v_call: TRBV19

cdr3_aa: CASSPDPTAQETQYF
j_call: TRBJ2-5
clone_size: NA
v_call: TRBV27

cdr3_aa: CASSGDTAETQYF
j_call: TRBJ2-5
clone_size: NA
v_call: TRBV12-3/TRBV12-4

cdr3_aa: CASSYSILAQTQYF
j_call: TRBJ2-5
clone_size: NA
v_call: TRBV6-2/TRBV6-3

cdr3_aa: CSSRGEAGELFF
j_call: TRBJ2-2
clone_size: NA
v_call: TRBV29-1

cdr3_aa: CSARGLAGETQYF
j_call: TRBJ2-5
clone_size: NA
v_call: TRBV29-1

cdr3_aa: CASSLRDLGTDTQYF
j_call: TRBJ2-3
clone_size: NA
v_call: TRBV27